The 8 T cell receptor beta chains in this list originate from one sample, sequenced in a study of blood T cell repertoires in COVID-19. TCRdb keeps only in-frame clones here, not all; method: immunoSEQ multiplex PCR. The sample contains more than 90,000 clones, over 80% of which appear only once. Sequencing was performed on peripheral blood. The receptors shown here come from a man aged 50-60 years with acute or convalescent COVID-19.

CDR3 residues: CASSPRTGTNYGYTF. The CDR3 bases are TGTGCCAGCTCACCCCGGACAGGGACTAACTATGGCTACACCTTC. The chain recombines TRBV18 with TRBJ1-2; 8 bases map to TRBD1. Germline assignment: CDR1 KGHSH and CDR2 LQKENI. This CDR3 is 15 amino acids long. V lost 3 bases and J lost 0; bases outside the gene matches: 3.

Here the CDR3 DNA reads TGCGCCAGCAGCTTGGGACAGCTAAGCACCACTGAAGCTTTCTTT. Its translation: CASSLGQLSTTEAFF. J is TRBJ1-1 and V is TRBV5-1, with D perhaps TRBD1 (5 bases). This CDR3 has 15 residues. Germline loops: CDR1 SGHRS, CDR2 YFSETQ. Trimming left V 0 bases short and J 4 bases short, with 13 bases between.

CDR3 bases: TGTGCCAGTAGTGCTCGGGCCGGACAGAACACTGAAGCTTTCTTT. It yields the protein CASSARAGQNTEAFF. J is TRBJ1-1 and V is TRBV19; D might be TRBD1 (5 bases). The CDR3 spans 15 residues. In germline, CDR1 is LNHDA, CDR2 SQIVND (reference sequence). The ends were cut back, 5 bases at V and 1 base at J, with 14 bases in the middle.

The gene calls are TRBV7-7 and TRBJ2-3; a possible D gene is TRBD1 (6 bases). CDR1 and CDR2 from the germline V gene are SSHAT and FNYEAQ (reference sequence). The CDR3 spans 15 residues. V was cut by 5 bases and J by 2 bases, with 14 bases left in between. The CDR3 DNA reads TGTGCCAGCAGCCCTTTCGGGACAAACACAGATACGCAGTATTTT. It encodes CASSPFGTNTDTQYF. Drawing the rest from reference TRBV7-7 and TRBJ2-3, the complete variable domain is GAGVSQSPRYKVTKRGQDVTLRCDPISSHATLYWYQQALGQGPEFLTYFNYEAQPDKSGLPSDRFSAERPEGSISTLTIQRTEQRDSAMYRCASSPFGTNTDTQYFGPGTRLTVL.

This chain joins TRBV18 and TRBJ2-2; 10 bases are a match to TRBD1. The CDR3 extends over 17 amino acids. Germline V lookup: CDR1 KGHSH, CDR2 LQKENI. V trimming: 3 bases; J trimming: 1 base; junction bases outside the gene matches: 5. The CDR3 nucleotides are TGTGCCAGCTCACCTCTGACAGGGGGCTTGAACACCGGGGAGCTGTTTTTT. Residues: CASSPLTGGLNTGELFF.

The chain uses TRBV7-9 and TRBJ2-5, with a weak D call TRBD2 (6 bases). The ends were cut back, 1 base at V and 5 bases at J, with 11 bases in the middle. The CDR3 runs to 14 residues. Per germline, CDR1 SEHNR and CDR2 FQNEAQ (reference sequence). CDR3 region: CASSLGAGGETQYF. CDR3 DNA: TGTGCCAGCAGCTTAGGAGCGGGCGGGGAGACCCAGTACTTC.

The rearrangement links TRBV9 to TRBJ2-7; D is uncertain. This CDR3 contains 14 residues. Germline CDR1 SGDLS, CDR2 YYNGEE. The V gene lost 0 bases and the J gene lost 4 bases, with 11 bases spanning the gap. CDR3 loop: CASSVGPTSYEQYF. The CDR3 DNA follows: TGTGCCAGCAGCGTAGGCCCGACAAGTTACGAGCAGTACTTC.

The J gene is TRBJ2-7, the V gene TRBV4-2, with TRBD1 matching over 7 bases. Germline V CDR1 and CDR2: LGHNA, YNFKEQ. Trimming took 4 bases from V and 7 from J; bases not matched to a gene: 19. The CDR3 has 17 residues. The CDR3 DNA is TGTGCCAGCAGCCTAGAGGGGTCAGGACAGGTGATAAGGGAGCAGTACTTC. It yields the protein CASSLEGSGQVIREQYF.